The 25 T cell receptor beta chains below were found in one sample sequenced in a study of blood T cells in healthy people across ages. It was with a sample-barcoded 5' primer and a J-beta primer mix that a second PCR of about 6 to 12 cycles was run. TCRdb re-analysed the 5' RACE reads in MiXCR, keeping a single row per CDR3 protein. The table lists around 1.5 million distinct CDR3 sequences, approximately 38% of them singletons. Sequencing was performed on blood. The receptors were sampled from a woman between 18 and 29 years old in good health.

V and J are TRBV27 and TRBJ2-1; D tentatively fits TRBD1 or TRBD2 (7 bases each). The J call may be mistaken, given a closer DNA end match to TRBJ2-7. The CDR3 length is 16 residues. CDR1 MNHEY and CDR2 SMNVEV come from the germline V gene (reference sequence). CDR3 in amino acids: CASRELRGGSYNEQYF. CDR3 nucleotide sequence: TGTGCCAGCAGGGAACTCAGGGGGGGGTCCTACAATGAGCAGTACTTC.

The genes are TRBV12-3 or TRBV12-4 and TRBJ2-7; D remains unclear. Trimming cost V 1 base and J 6 bases, with 10 bases left between them. The CDR3 length is 13 residues. CDR3 bases: TGTGCCAGCAGTTTAGGAGGTCTGTTCGAGCAGTACTTC. Protein product: CASSLGGLFEQYF.

The V call is TRBV4-2, the J call TRBJ2-7; D call uncertain. The ends were cut back, 4 bases at V and 4 bases at J, with 11 bases in the middle. The germline V gene encodes CDR1 LGHNA and CDR2 YNFKEQ. CDR3 length: 13 residues. The CDR3 DNA is TGTGCCAGCAGCCCAGGCTTCCGTTACGAGCAGTACTTC. Its translation is CASSPGFRYEQYF.

Only a few counts were recorded for this clonotype. The V and J genes are TRBV12-3 or TRBV12-4 and TRBJ2-1; D is perhaps TRBD2 (6 bases). Trimming left V 6 bases short and J 6 bases short, with 18 bases between. The CDR3 spans 15 residues. In nucleotides, the CDR3 is TGTGCCAGCAGGCCTCTAGCGACCGACCGCAATGAGCAGTTCTTC. Translation gives CASRPLATDRNEQFF.

This clonotype was counted only a few times. V gene TRBV12-3 or TRBV12-4 combines with J gene TRBJ1-1; D not certain. The germline V and J ends were trimmed by 1 base and 2 bases, with 8 bases remaining between them. The CDR3 length is 14 residues. CDR3 nucleotides: TGTGCCAGCAGTTTAGGTGAGATAAACACTGAAGCTTTCTTT. Protein sequence: CASSLGEINTEAFF.

The J gene is TRBJ1-4, the V gene TRBV14, with 8 bases identical to TRBD1. The germline V gene encodes CDR1 SGHDN and CDR2 FVKESK. The ends lost 5 bases at V and 0 bases at J; junction bases unmatched: 5. This CDR3 comprises 16 residues. The CDR3 loop reads CASSSRTGTTNEKLFF. CDR3 bases: TGTGCCAGCAGCTCCAGGACAGGGACAACTAATGAAAAACTGTTTTTT.

This clonotype was observed a handful of times. CDR3 region: CASNQLAGGTDTQYF. The CDR3 coding sequence is TGTGCCAGCAACCAACTAGCCGGAGGCACAGATACGCAGTATTTT. The chain employs TRBV12-3 or TRBV12-4 and TRBJ2-3; perhaps TRBD2 as D (6 bases). The CDR3 has 15 residues. V was cut by 7 bases and J by 1 base, with 15 bases left in between.

The chain carries TRBV15 and TRBJ2-5, with a possible D match to TRBD2 (5 bases). The germline CDR1 and CDR2 sequences are LNHNV and YYDKDF (reference sequence). This CDR3 contains 12 residues. Trimming took 0 bases from V and 12 from J, leaving 11 bases between them. In DNA, the CDR3 is TGTGCCACCAGCAGAGATTGGACTTTCGAGTACTTC. It codes for CATSRDWTFEYF.

This clonotype was detected a few times. The genes are TRBV20-1 and TRBJ2-3; the match to TRBD2 covers 10 bases. The germline V gene has CDR1 DFQATT and CDR2 SNEGSKA (reference sequence). The CDR3 is 14 residues long. The ends lost 6 bases at V and 5 bases at J; junction bases unmatched: 8. CDR3 coding DNA: TGCAGTGCCCAGTCTCTAGCGGGGGTAGATACGCAGTATTTT. This sequence encodes CSAQSLAGVDTQYF.

V gene TRBV27 combines with J gene TRBJ1-6; D unclear. Between the trimmed V and J ends, which lost 3 bases and 11 bases, there was a span of 8 bases. The CDR3 runs 12 residues. The germline CDR1 and CDR2 sequences are MNHEY and SMNVEV (reference sequence). The CDR3 here is CASSLIGAPLHF. The CDR3 DNA follows: TGTGCCAGCAGTTTGATAGGCGCACCCCTCCACTTT.

The V gene is TRBV18, the J gene TRBJ2-7, with 9 bases fitting TRBD2. CDR3 length: 16 amino acids. The ends lost 6 bases at V and 6 bases at J; junction bases unmatched: 15. Germline loops: CDR1 KGHSH, CDR2 LQKENI. DNA for the CDR3: TGTGCCAGCTCCCCTACCCCGGATAGCGGGAGAGGCGAGCAGTACTTC. Its translation: CASSPTPDSGRGEQYF.

As regards this clonotype: One junction end does not reproduce the germline sequence, and a read error may be involved. This rearrangement joins TRBV4-1 to TRBJ2-1, with 9 positions matching TRBD2. The length of the CDR3 is 15 residues. CDR1 is MGHRA, CDR2 YSYEKL, per germline. The CDR3 region is CARSQDRSSGREQFF. The CDR3 DNA follows: TGCGCCCGCAGCCAAGATCGGAGTAGCGGGAGAGAGCAGTTCTTC.

Concerning this clonotype itself: This clone may be a read error of a much larger clone one base away. V gene TRBV3-1 combines with J gene TRBJ2-1; D is unresolved. The CDR3 has 15 residues. V was trimmed by 5 bases and J by 2 bases, leaving 13 bases between them. Germline V lookup: CDR1 LGHDT, CDR2 YNNKEL (reference sequence). DNA of the CDR3: TGTGCCAGCAGCTCCGAGACCCCGACCTACAATGAGCAGTTCTTC. It specifies CASSSETPTYNEQFF.

The gene calls are TRBV20-1 and TRBJ1-6; D remains unclear. CDR3 length: 14 residues. Germline CDR1 and CDR2: DFQATT and SNEGSKA (reference sequence). V was trimmed by 3 bases and J by 0 bases, leaving 6 bases between them. This CDR3 is CSASPSSYNSPLHF. The CDR3 DNA follows: TGCAGTGCTAGCCCCAGCTCCTATAATTCACCCCTCCACTTT.

This clonotype was seen many times. The rearrangement uses TRBV3-1 and TRBJ2-5; D is uncertain. The CDR3 is 15 residues long. CDR1 is LGHDT, CDR2 YNNKEL, per germline (reference sequence). Between the trimmed V and J ends, which lost 1 base and 2 bases, there was a span of 11 bases. CDR3 nucleotide sequence: TGTGCCAGCAGCCAAGTCCAGATGGGGCAAGAGACCCAGTACTTC. Translation: CASSQVQMGQETQYF.

V gene TRBV5-1 combines with J gene TRBJ2-3; 7 bases are a match to TRBD2. V trimming: 0 bases; J trimming: 2 bases; junction bases outside the gene matches: 6. The CDR3 is made up of 16 amino acids. Per germline, CDR1 SGHRS and CDR2 YFSETQ. CDR3 DNA sequence: TGCGCCAGCAGCTTGGCCCCTAGCGGAAACACAGATACGCAGTATTTT. Translated: CASSLAPSGNTDTQYF.

V is TRBV30 and J is TRBJ2-7; D is uncertain. Deletions cut 2 bases from V and 2 bases from J, with 13 bases between. The germline gives CDR1 GTSNPN, CDR2 SVGIG (reference sequence). The length of the CDR3 is 14 residues. The CDR3 coding sequence is TGTGCCTGGAGTCATCAGGCGATTACCTACGAGCAGTACTTC. Protein sequence: CAWSHQAITYEQYF.

This chain uses TRBV3-1 with TRBJ1-2; 7 bases are a match to TRBD1. CDR3 length: 17 amino acids. Germline lookup yields CDR1 LGHDT and CDR2 YNNKEL (reference sequence). V lost 4 bases, J lost 0 bases, and 11 bases stayed unmatched. CDR3 residues: CASSPESADRPNYGYTF. In DNA form, the CDR3 reads TGTGCCAGCAGCCCCGAATCGGCGGACAGGCCTAACTATGGCTACACCTTC.

The rearrangement uses TRBV20-1 and TRBJ2-4; D not certain. This CDR3 has 14 residues. In germline, CDR1 is DFQATT, CDR2 SNEGSKA (reference sequence). Trimming pared 8 bases from V and 0 bases from J, leaving 14 bases between. Written as DNA, the CDR3 is TGCAGTACGACCCCCAGAATAGCCAAAAACATTCAGTACTTC. This sequence encodes CSTTPRIAKNIQYF.

On this clonotype itself: A read error may account for a junction end that differs from germline. The genes are TRBV12-5 and TRBJ2-1; TRBD1 aligns across 7 bases. CDR3 size: 11 residues. Looked up from germline, CDR1 is LGHNT and CDR2 is FRNRAP. The CDR3 loop is CASVLTGEQFF. The CDR3, as DNA: TGTGCTAGTGTTTTGACAGGGGAGCAGTTCTTC.

V and J are TRBV6-1 and TRBJ2-5; the match to TRBD2 covers 13 bases. The CDR3 sequence is 13 residues long. Germline CDR1 is MNHNS and CDR2 is SASEGT. Losses at the gene ends were 5 bases for V and 12 bases for J; bases not matched to a gene: 6. DNA for the CDR3: TGTGCCAGCAGTATCGGACTAGCGGGAGAGGAGTACTTC. Its protein product is CASSIGLAGEEYF.

The chain uses TRBV6-5 and TRBJ2-7; D is perhaps TRBD1 or TRBD2 (5 bases each). This CDR3 region has 14 residues. Trimming removed 5 bases at V and 5 bases at J, with 16 bases between. Looked up from germline, CDR1 is MNHEY and CDR2 is SVGAGI. CDR3 residues: CASSPGTSWDEQYF. CDR3 nucleotide sequence: TGTGCCAGCAGTCCAGGGACGTCCTGGGACGAGCAGTACTTC.

Only a few counts were recorded for this clonotype. The chain couples TRBV2 to TRBJ1-2, with 7 bases that match TRBD1. The CDR3 consists of 14 residues. J gave up 0 bases and V 6 bases, and 4 bases lay outside the gene matches. The germline V gene has CDR1 SNHLY and CDR2 FYNNEI. The CDR3 region is CASSRDSTNYGYTF. DNA for the CDR3: TGTGCCAGCAGCCGGGACAGTACTAACTATGGCTACACCTTC.

This clonotype was detected a few times. The gene calls are TRBV7-2 and TRBJ2-7, with 7 nucleotides matching TRBD2. The V and J ends lost 3 bases and 7 bases, in that order; junction bases with no gene match: 9. This CDR3 contains 14 residues. The germline V gene encodes CDR1 SGHTA and CDR2 FQGNSA. The CDR3: CASSLRLAPMEQYF. The CDR3 coding sequence is TGTGCCAGCAGCTTGAGACTAGCTCCGATGGAGCAGTACTTC.

V and J are TRBV20-1 and TRBJ2-3; D is uncertain. The CDR3 covers 12 residues. Germline CDR1 reads DFQATT; CDR2 reads SNEGSKA (reference sequence). V was cut by 5 bases and J by 2 bases, with 8 bases left in between. CDR3 residues: CSAEPTTDTQYF. The CDR3 nucleotides read TGCAGTGCTGAGCCTACCACAGATACGCAGTATTTT.